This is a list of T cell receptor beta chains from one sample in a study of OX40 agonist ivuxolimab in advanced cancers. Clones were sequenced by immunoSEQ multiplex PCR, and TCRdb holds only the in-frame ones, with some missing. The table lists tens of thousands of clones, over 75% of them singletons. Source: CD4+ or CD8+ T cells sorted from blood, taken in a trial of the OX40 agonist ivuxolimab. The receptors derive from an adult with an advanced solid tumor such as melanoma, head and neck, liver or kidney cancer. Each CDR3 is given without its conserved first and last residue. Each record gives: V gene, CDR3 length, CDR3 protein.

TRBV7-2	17	ASSLVTVRGSSGANVLT
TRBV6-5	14	ASSSLSRDRSQPQH
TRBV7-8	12	ASSLAEDKNIQY
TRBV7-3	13	ASSLLGSNTGELF
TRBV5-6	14	ASSLARQGAHWEQY
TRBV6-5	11	ASSGQGPGEQY
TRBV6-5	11	ASGYYTDTEAF
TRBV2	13	ASSLKSAGGYEQY
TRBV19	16	ASSISPPQTGGVYEQY
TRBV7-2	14	ASSFDSGRAEETQY
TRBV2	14	ASSEVRLKGGQPQH
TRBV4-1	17	ASSQDRTSGRASTDTQY
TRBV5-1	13	ASSLGQGAGDEQF
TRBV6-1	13	ASSLNRGVQETQY
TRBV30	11	AWVAGVPDEAF
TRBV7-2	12	ASRRTGGNNEQF
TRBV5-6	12	ASSSLSSYNEQF
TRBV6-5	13	ASRRLPGTNYGYT
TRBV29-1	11	SVAGQGDEKLF